The source of this TCR beta chain is a study of T-cell reconstitution after alpha-beta-depleted transplantation in children. Trimming cost V 5 bases and J 2 bases, with 13 bases left between them. CDR3 length: 13 residues. Germline V CDR1 and CDR2: DFQATT, SNEGSKA (reference sequence). Researchers prepared the TCRbeta library using unique molecular identifiers, the study reports. TCRdb recomputed calls from the PCR reads with MiXCR, one row per CDR3 protein. The table lists about 460,000 distinct CDR3 sequences, approximately 10% of them singletons. The receptor's source is a female patient aged 2 to 10 who had a stem cell transplant for aplastic anemia, so the T cells may come from the graft donor. The sequencing here drew on PBMCs, mostly from graft donor cells, taken 180 days after TCRalphabeta/CD19-depleted stem cell transplant. J is TRBJ2-7 and V is TRBV20-1; TRBD1 might be the D (6 bases). CDR3 sequence (DNA): TGCAGTGCTCAGACAGGCGACACCTACGAGCAGTACTTC. This translates into CSAQTGDTYEQYF.